The T cell receptor beta chain under discussion was sequenced for a study of blood T cell repertoires in COVID-19. In germline, CDR1 is LNHDA, CDR2 SQIVND (reference sequence). With 7 bases removed from V and 9 bases from J, the gap between germline ends came to 21 bases. The CDR3 extends over 14 amino acids. Cohorts were assigned according to the clinical history that participants reported. The study counted Cohort 3 donors as recovered given two negative PCRs, clearance, or symptom resolution. Here immunoSEQ multiplex PCR was the method, and the copy in TCRdb shows in-frame clones only, minus some. Of under 350,000 clones in the sample, roughly 90% were seen once.

Sequenced sample: PBMCs or T cells enriched from blood (not recorded which). The sequence came from a man between 60 and 75 years old who had recovered from COVID-19. The gene calls are TRBV19 and TRBJ1-1; tentatively, D is TRBD1 (5 bases). CDR3: CASTLRSGTLQAFF. CDR3 sequence (DNA): TGTGCCAGTACCCTCCGTTCCGGGACTTTACAAGCTTTCTTT.